This T cell receptor beta chain was captured in a study of identifying expanded T cells in peripheral blood. Germline V gene sequence: CDR1 SGHTA, CDR2 FQGNSA. The CDR3 length is 15 residues. The V gene lost 2 bases and the J gene lost 0 bases, with 9 bases spanning the gap. The table came from immunoSEQ multiplex PCR; TCRdb's copy has only in-frame clones and leaves some out. The sample carries about 58,000 clones, approximately 89% recorded once. Material for sequencing was blood. V usage is TRBV7-2 and J usage is TRBJ2-3; D uncertain. The TCR sequence derives from a person aged 18 to 75 in good health. The CDR3 is CASSLTYSSTDTQYF. The CDR3 DNA is TGTGCCAGCAGCTTAACTTATTCAAGCACAGATACGCAGTATTTT.